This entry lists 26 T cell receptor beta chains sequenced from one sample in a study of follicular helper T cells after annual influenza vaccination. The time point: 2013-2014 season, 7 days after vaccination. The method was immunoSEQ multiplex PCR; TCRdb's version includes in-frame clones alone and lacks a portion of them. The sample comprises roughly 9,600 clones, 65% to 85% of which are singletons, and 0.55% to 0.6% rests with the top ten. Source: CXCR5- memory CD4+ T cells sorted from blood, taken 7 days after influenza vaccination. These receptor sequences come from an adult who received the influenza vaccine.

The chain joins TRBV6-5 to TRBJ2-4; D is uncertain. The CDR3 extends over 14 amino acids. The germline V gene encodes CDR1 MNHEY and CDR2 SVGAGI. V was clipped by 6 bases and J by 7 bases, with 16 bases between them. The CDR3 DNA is TGTGCCAGCAGCCCACTCAGCACCGGGAACATTCAGTACTTC. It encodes CASSPLSTGNIQYF.

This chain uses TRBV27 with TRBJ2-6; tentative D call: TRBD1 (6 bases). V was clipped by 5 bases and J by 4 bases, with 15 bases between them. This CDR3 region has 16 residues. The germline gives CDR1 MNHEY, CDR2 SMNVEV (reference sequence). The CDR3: CASSKPTGSGANVLTF. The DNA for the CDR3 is TGTGCCAGCAGTAAACCCACAGGGTCCGGGGCCAACGTCCTGACTTTC.

Here the CDR3 reads CASNQRGTSGHGEQFF. Written as DNA, the CDR3 is TGCGCCAGCAACCAAAGGGGGACTAGCGGCCACGGTGAGCAGTTCTTC. The chain uses TRBV5-1 and TRBJ2-1; 11 bases line up with TRBD2. The CDR3 has 16 residues. Germline lookup yields CDR1 SGHRS and CDR2 YFSETQ. Unmatched junction bases numbered 14, after V lost 6 bases and J lost 9 bases.

The CDR3 spells CASSLGRVDEQYF. The CDR3 DNA is TGTGCCAGCAGCTTGGGAAGGGTCGACGAGCAGTACTTC. The V call is TRBV5-4, the J call TRBJ2-7, with D unclear. The germline V and J ends were trimmed by 0 bases and 5 bases, with 9 bases remaining between them. Germline CDR1 SGHNT, CDR2 YYREEE (reference sequence). The CDR3 extends over 13 amino acids.

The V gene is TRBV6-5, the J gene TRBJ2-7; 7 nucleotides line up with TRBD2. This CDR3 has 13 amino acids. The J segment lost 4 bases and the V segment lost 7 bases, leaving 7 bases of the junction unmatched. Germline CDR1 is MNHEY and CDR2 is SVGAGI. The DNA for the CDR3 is TGTGCCAGCACGGACCGGCGGGGGTACGAGCAGTACTTC. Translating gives CASTDRRGYEQYF.

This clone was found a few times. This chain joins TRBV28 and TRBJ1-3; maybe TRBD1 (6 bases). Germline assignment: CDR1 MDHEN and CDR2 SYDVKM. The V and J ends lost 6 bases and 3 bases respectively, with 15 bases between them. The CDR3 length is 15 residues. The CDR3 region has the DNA TGTGCCAGCAGGGTCGGAGGGGGAAATGGAAACACCATATATTTT. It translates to CASRVGGGNGNTIYF.

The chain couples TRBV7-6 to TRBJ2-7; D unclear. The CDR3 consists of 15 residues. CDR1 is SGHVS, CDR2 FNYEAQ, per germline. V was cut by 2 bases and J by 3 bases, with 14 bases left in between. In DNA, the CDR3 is TGTGCCAGCAGCTTAAAACACGGTACCTTCTACGAGCAGTACTTC. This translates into CASSLKHGTFYEQYF.

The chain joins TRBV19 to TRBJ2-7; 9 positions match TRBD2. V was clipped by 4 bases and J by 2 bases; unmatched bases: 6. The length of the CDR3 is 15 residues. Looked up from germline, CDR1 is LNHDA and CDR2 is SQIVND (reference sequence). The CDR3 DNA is TGTGCCAGTAGTACCTTAGCGGGAGTACCCTACGAGCAGTACTTC. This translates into CASSTLAGVPYEQYF.

CDR3 region: CSLQEGETQYF. The CDR3 DNA reads TGCAGCCTGCAAGAGGGGGAGACCCAGTACTTC. This chain connects TRBV29-1 to TRBJ2-5; D may be TRBD1 or TRBD2 (5 bases each). CDR1 is SQVTM, CDR2 ANQGSEA, per germline. There are 11 residues in the CDR3. Between the trimmed V and J ends, which lost 8 bases and 5 bases, there was a span of 12 bases.

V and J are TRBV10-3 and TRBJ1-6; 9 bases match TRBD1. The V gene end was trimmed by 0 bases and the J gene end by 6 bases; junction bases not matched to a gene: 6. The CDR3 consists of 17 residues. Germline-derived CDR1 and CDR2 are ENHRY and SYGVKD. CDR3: CAISESGWGQGNSPLHF. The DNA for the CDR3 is TGTGCCATCAGTGAGTCCGGTTGGGGACAGGGTAATTCACCCCTCCACTTT.

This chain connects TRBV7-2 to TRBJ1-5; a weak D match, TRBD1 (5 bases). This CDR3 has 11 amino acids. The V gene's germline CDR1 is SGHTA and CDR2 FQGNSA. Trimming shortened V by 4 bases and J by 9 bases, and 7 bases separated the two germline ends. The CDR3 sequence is CASSWGGPQHF. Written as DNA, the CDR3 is TGTGCCAGCAGCTGGGGGGGGCCCCAGCATTTT.

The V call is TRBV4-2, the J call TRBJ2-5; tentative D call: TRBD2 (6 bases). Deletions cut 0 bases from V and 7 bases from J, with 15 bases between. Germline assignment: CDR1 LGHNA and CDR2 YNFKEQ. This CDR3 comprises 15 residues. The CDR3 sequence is CASSQDLDYPGTQYF. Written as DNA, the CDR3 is TGTGCCAGCAGCCAAGATCTGGACTACCCCGGGACCCAGTACTTC.

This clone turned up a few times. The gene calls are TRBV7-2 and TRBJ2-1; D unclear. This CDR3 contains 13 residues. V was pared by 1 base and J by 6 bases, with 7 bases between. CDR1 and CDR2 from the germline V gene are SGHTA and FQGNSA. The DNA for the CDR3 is TGTGCCAGCAGCTTAGGGCCGATCAATGAGCAGTTCTTC. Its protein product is CASSLGPINEQFF.

The CDR3: CASSLDNLGDGSTDTQYF. Written as DNA, the CDR3 is TGTGCCAGCAGCTTAGATAATTTAGGGGACGGAAGCACAGATACGCAGTATTTT. The chain carries TRBV11-2 and TRBJ2-3, with D perhaps assigned TRBD1 or TRBD2 (5 bases each). Germline CDR1 SGHAT, CDR2 FQNNGV. Trimming shortened V by 0 bases and J by 0 bases, and 16 bases separated the two germline ends. The CDR3 consists of 18 residues.

The CDR3 loop is CATGLSGTSYNEQFF. CDR3 in DNA: TGTGCCACCGGTTTGTCCGGGACTTCTTACAATGAGCAGTTCTTC. The chain is built from TRBV15 and TRBJ2-1; D is possibly TRBD2 (6 bases). V dropped 8 bases and J dropped 4 bases, with 18 bases sitting between them. CDR1 and CDR2 from the germline V gene are LNHNV and YYDKDF (reference sequence). The CDR3 sequence is 15 residues long.

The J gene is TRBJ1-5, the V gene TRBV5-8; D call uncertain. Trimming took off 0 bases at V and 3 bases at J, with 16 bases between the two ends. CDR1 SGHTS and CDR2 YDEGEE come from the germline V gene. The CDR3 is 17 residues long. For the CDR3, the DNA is TGTGCCAGCAGCTTGGGGACGGGTTCTCAAGACAATCAGCCCCAGCATTTT. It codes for CASSLGTGSQDNQPQHF.

Written as DNA, the CDR3 is TGTGCCAGCAGTAGGGCTGCAGATACGCAGTATTTT. Translated, it gives CASSRAADTQYF. The V call is TRBV6-5, the J call TRBJ2-3, with D uncertain. The V end lost 5 bases, the J end lost 4 bases, and 7 bases lay between the germline ends. Germline CDR1 is MNHEY and CDR2 is SVGAGI. This CDR3 has 12 residues.

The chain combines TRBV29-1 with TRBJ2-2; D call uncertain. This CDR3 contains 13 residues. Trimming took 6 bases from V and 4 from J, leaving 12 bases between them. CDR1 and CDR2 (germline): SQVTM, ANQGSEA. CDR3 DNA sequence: TGCAGCGTCCGGACGACCAGCACCGGGGAGCTGTTTTTT. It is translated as CSVRTTSTGELFF.

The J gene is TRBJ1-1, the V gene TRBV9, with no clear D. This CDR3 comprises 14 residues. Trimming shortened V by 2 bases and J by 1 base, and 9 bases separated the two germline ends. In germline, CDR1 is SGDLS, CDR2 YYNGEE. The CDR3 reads CASSVDGTNTEAFF. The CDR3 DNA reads TGTGCCAGCAGCGTCGACGGAACGAACACTGAAGCTTTCTTT. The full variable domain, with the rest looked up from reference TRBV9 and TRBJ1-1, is DSGVTQTPKHLITATGQRVTLRCSPRSGDLSVYWYQQSLDQGLQFLIQYYNGEERAKGNILERFSAQQFPDLHSELNLSSLELGDSALYFCASSVDGTNTEAFFGQGTRLTVV.

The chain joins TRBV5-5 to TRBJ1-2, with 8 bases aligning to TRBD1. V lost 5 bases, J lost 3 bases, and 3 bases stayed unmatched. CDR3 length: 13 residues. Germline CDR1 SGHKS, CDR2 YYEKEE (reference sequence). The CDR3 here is CASRLGQDYGYTF. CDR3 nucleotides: TGTGCCAGCAGACTGGGACAGGACTATGGCTACACCTTC.

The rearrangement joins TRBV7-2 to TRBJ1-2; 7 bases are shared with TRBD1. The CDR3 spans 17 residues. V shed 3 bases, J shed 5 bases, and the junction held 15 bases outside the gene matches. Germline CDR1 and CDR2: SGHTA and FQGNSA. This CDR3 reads CASSFRILDRDFYGYTF. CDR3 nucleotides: TGTGCCAGCAGCTTTCGGATATTAGACAGGGATTTTTATGGCTACACCTTC.

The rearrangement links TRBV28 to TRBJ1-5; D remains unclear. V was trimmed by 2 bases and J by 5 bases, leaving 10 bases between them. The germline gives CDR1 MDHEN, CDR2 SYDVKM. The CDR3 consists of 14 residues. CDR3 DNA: TGTGCCAGCAGTTTAAGCCAGATCGATCAGCCCCAGCATTTT. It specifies CASSLSQIDQPQHF. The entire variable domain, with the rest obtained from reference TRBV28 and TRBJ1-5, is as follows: DVKVTQSSRYLVKRTGEKVFLECVQDMDHENMFWYRQDPGLGLRLIYFSYDVKMKEKGDIPEGYSVSREKKERFSLILESASTNQTSMYLCASSLSQIDQPQHFGDGTRLSIL.

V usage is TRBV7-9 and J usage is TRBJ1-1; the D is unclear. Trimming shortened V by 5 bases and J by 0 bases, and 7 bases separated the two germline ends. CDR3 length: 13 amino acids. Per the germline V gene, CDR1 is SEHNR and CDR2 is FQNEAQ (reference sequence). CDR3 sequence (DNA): TGTGCCAGCAGCCCCATTATGAACACTGAAGCTTTCTTT. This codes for CASSPIMNTEAFF.

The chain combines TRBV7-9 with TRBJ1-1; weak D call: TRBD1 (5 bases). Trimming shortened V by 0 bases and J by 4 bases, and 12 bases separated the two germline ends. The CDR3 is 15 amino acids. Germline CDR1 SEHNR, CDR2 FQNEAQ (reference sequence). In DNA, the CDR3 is TGTGCCAGCAGCTTAGCGCTACGGGGCCCCACTGAAGCTTTCTTT. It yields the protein CASSLALRGPTEAFF.

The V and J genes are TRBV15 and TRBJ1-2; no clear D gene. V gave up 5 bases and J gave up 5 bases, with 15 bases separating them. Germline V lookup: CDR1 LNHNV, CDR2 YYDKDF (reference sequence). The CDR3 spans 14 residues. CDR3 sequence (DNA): TGTGCCACCAGCGACTCACAGCAAAATTATGGCTACACCTTC. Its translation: CATSDSQQNYGYTF.

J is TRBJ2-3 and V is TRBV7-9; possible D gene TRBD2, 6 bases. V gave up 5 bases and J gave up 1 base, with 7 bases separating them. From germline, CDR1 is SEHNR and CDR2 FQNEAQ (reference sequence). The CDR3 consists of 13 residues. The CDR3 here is CASSRGGTDTQYF. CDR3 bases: TGTGCCAGCAGCCGCGGGGGCACAGATACGCAGTATTTT.